This is a list of T cell receptor beta chains from one sample in a study of shared clonotypes between healthy human individuals. Assay: immunoSEQ multiplex PCR; the TCRdb copy retains only in-frame clones and omits some. The table lists 650,000 to 750,000 clones, 72% of them singletons. Sequenced input: memory CD4+ T cells sorted from blood. Every receptor here comes from a woman between 25 and 40 years old in good health. Each CDR3 is given with its conserved first and last residue. A D gene is named only where the DNA matches it firmly. Size tells how often a clone was seen (once, few, many) or the class of an expanded clone, and some rows leave it out.

clone_size j_call d_call v_call cdr3_aa cdr3_nt
NA TRBJ1-1 NA TRBV5-1 CASSLGERDTEAFF TGCGCCAGCAGCTTAGGGGAAAGGGACACTGAAGCTTTCTTT
many TRBJ1-4 TRBD1 TRBV7-9 CASSPEDRVRGEKLFF TGTGCCAGCAGCCCAGAGGACAGGGTGCGCGGAGAAAAACTGTTTTTT
NA TRBJ2-4 TRBD2 TRBV18 CASSPRGGQRKNIQYF TGTGCCAGCTCACCCCGGGGGGGGCAGAGGAAAAACATTCAGTACTTC
NA TRBJ2-1 TRBD1 TRBV18 CASSARTGGNNEQFF TGTGCCAGCTCAGCCCGGACAGGGGGCAACAATGAGCAGTTCTTC
NA TRBJ2-1 NA TRBV11-3 CASSPGLANEQFF TGTGCCAGCAGCCCTGGACTGGCGAATGAGCAGTTCTTC
NA TRBJ2-7 NA TRBV6-6 CASSDPDSYEQYF TGTGCCAGCAGTGATCCGGACTCCTACGAGCAGTACTTC
NA TRBJ1-5 TRBD1 TRBV7-2 CASSQAGTGGNQPQHF TGTGCCAGCAGCCAGGCGGGGACAGGTGGCAATCAGCCCCAGCATTTT
few TRBJ1-2 NA TRBV2 CASSDNGQNGYTF TGTGCCAGCAGTGACAATGGACAGAATGGCTACACCTTC
NA TRBJ1-2 NA TRBV28 CASRRGAGYTF TGTGCCAGTCGTCGGGGGGCTGGCTACACCTTC
NA TRBJ2-7 TRBD1 TRBV6-6 CASSYGKGTGTYEQYF TGTGCCAGCAGTTATGGCAAGGGGACAGGGACCTACGAGCAGTACTTC
NA TRBJ1-2 NA TRBV7-3 CASSLNRENYGYTF TGTGCCAGCAGCTTGAACAGGGAGAACTATGGCTACACCTTC
NA TRBJ2-1 NA TRBV15 CATSREARYEQFF TGTGCCACCAGCAGAGAGGCGAGATACGAGCAGTTCTTC
NA TRBJ2-1 NA TRBV20-1 CSASVLNEQFF TGCAGTGCCTCGGTCCTCAATGAGCAGTTCTTC
NA TRBJ1-5 TRBD1 TRBV6-1 CATARDRGNQPQHF TGTGCCACAGCCCGAGACAGGGGCAATCAGCCCCAGCATTTT
NA TRBJ2-7 NA TRBV30 CAWGRSYEQYF TGTGCCTGGGGGCGATCCTACGAGCAGTACTTC
NA TRBJ1-5 TRBD1 TRBV10-3 CAISLDRGSNQPQHF TGTGCCATCAGCCTGGACAGGGGGAGCAATCAGCCCCAGCATTTT
NA TRBJ2-3 TRBD2 TRBV29-1 CSVKPGLGVTDTQYF TGCAGCGTCAAACCGGGACTAGGGGTGACAGATACGCAGTATTTT
NA TRBJ2-1 TRBD1 TRBV11-2 CASSQTTGAYNEQFF TGTGCCAGCAGCCAGACGACAGGGGCCTACAATGAGCAGTTCTTC
NA TRBJ1-4 NA TRBV20-1 CRWIGEKLFF TGCAGGTGGATAGGTGAAAAACTGTTTTTT
few TRBJ2-3 NA TRBV5-1 CASSFGQTDTQYF TGCGCCAGCAGCTTCGGGCAAACAGATACGCAGTATTTT
many TRBJ1-2 TRBD1 TRBV27 CASWTGLLYGYTF TGTGCCAGTTGGACAGGCCTCCTCTATGGCTACACCTTC
NA TRBJ2-1 TRBD2 TRBV6-5 CASSLLAGPYNEQFF TGTGCCAGCAGTCTTTTAGCGGGGCCCTACAATGAGCAGTTCTTC
NA TRBJ2-7 TRBD1 TRBV4-1 CASSMGGQGGYEQYF TGCGCCAGCAGCATGGGCGGACAGGGTGGGTACGAGCAGTACTTC
NA TRBJ1-1 NA TRBV6-5 CASSFISSGTEAFF TGTGCCAGCAGTTTCATCAGTTCGGGGACTGAAGCTTTCTTT
NA TRBJ2-2 TRBD2 TRBV9 CASSVHSWGSGRGGELFF TGTGCCAGCAGCGTTCACTCTTGGGGTAGCGGGAGGGGCGGGGAGCTGTTTTTT
NA TRBJ1-1 NA TRBV19 CASRLIGGTEAFF TGTGCCAGTAGGCTGATAGGAGGCACTGAAGCTTTCTTT
NA TRBJ1-1 NA TRBV6-5 CASSYLRSHTEAFF TGTGCCAGCAGTTATTTGAGGTCCCACACTGAAGCTTTCTTT
NA TRBJ2-3 TRBD2 TRBV6-5 CASVGAGGPTDTQYF TGTGCCAGCGTCGGCGCGGGAGGGCCCACGGATACGCAGTATTTT
NA TRBJ2-5 TRBD1 TRBV28 CASSFPGQGLTQYF TGTGCCAGCAGTTTTCCGGGACAGGGGTTGACCCAGTACTTC
NA TRBJ2-1 NA TRBV6-5 CASSYSGHEQFF TGTGCCAGCAGTTACTCTGGTCATGAGCAGTTCTTC
once TRBJ2-2 TRBD2 TRBV7-7 CASSLSPSGGGTGELFF TGTGCCAGCAGCTTAAGCCCCTCGGGAGGAGGTACCGGGGAGCTGTTTTTT
once TRBJ1-1 NA TRBV28 CASNPNQVITEAFF TGTGCCAGCAATCCGAATCAGGTTATCACTGAAGCTTTCTTT
NA TRBJ2-3 NA TRBV18 CASSPATRADTQYF TGTGCCAGCTCACCCGCGACTAGAGCAGATACGCAGTATTTT
NA TRBJ2-3 NA TRBV7-3 CASRSGGASGSTDTQYF TGTGCCAGCAGGTCAGGGGGAGCTAGCGGGAGCACAGATACGCAGTATTTT
NA TRBJ2-7 NA TRBV20-1 CSASGAWEQYF TGCAGTGCTAGCGGCGCCTGGGAGCAGTACTTC
NA TRBJ1-2 NA TRBV30 CAWSEQVGYGYTF TGTGCCTGGAGTGAACAGGTCGGCTATGGCTACACCTTC
NA TRBJ2-3 TRBD2 TRBV5-6 CASSPGTSGRDTQYF TGTGCCAGCAGCCCGGGGACTAGCGGGAGAGATACGCAGTATTTT
NA TRBJ2-5 NA TRBV7-6 CASSVRYQETQYF TGTGCCAGCAGCGTAAGGTACCAAGAGACCCAGTACTTC
NA TRBJ1-5 NA TRBV2 CASTAQGDSNQPQHF TGTGCCAGCACCGCGCAGGGAGATAGCAATCAGCCCCAGCATTTT
NA TRBJ1-5 NA TRBV6-6 CASSRGDDQPQHF TGTGCCAGCAGCCGAGGTGACGATCAGCCCCAGCATTTT